The clone carrying this T cell receptor (beta chain) was seen repeatedly, ten times or more. The antigen remains unidentified. These data come from a study of identical twins. CDR3 size: 15 residues. In germline, CDR1 is SGHDT, CDR2 YYEEEE. The junction had 6 bases not matched to a gene; V was cut back by 4 bases and J by 2 bases. Using its own MiXCR run on the 5' RACE reads, TCRdb lists one record per CDR3 protein. The sample carries some 600,000 distinct CDR3 sequences, 7.1% recorded once. Study-wide results and caveats: Insertions were fewer in abundant cord blood beta clonotypes, whereas memory repertoires showed none of this pattern.

These records were also assigned to another study, of yellow fever vaccine responses in identical twins.

This chain uses TRBV5-6 with TRBJ2-1, with 7 bases identical to TRBD2. The receptor was isolated from a young woman in good health. The sample taken for sequencing was PBMCs. The CDR3: CASSRRLAAYNEQFF. CDR3 DNA: TGTGCCAGCAGCCGAAGACTAGCTGCCTACAATGAGCAGTTCTTC.